The rows below give T cell receptor beta chains drawn from one sample of a study of T cells after somatic rescue of genetic block. Some clones are missing from TCRdb's copy, which holds only in-frame ones; the method was immunoSEQ multiplex PCR. The sample records 55,000 to 70,000 clones, just under 95% being singletons. Sample: peripheral blood mononuclear cells (PBMCs). These receptor sequences come from a man between 40 and 49 years old. Both conserved end residues are part of each CDR3. D genes are given only for firm matches.

j_call v_call d_call cdr3_aa cdr3_nt
TRBJ2-7 TRBV6-6 TRBD1 CASSYPGTGGDEQYF TGTGCCAGCAGTTACCCCGGGACAGGGGGCGACGAGCAGTACTTC
TRBJ2-1 TRBV7-2 TRBD2 CASSPPGTSSYNEQFF TGTGCCAGCAGCCCCCCCGGGACTAGCTCCTACAATGAGCAGTTCTTC
TRBJ1-5 TRBV15 - CATSRAGAGSEAQHF TGTGCCACCAGCAGAGCCGGCGCAGGGAGTGAGGCCCAGCATTTT
TRBJ2-3 TRBV11-2 TRBD1 CASSFGTGGADTQYF TGTGCCAGCAGCTTCGGGACAGGGGGGGCAGATACGCAGTATTTT
TRBJ2-3 TRBV7-9 - CASSLDLTEHTDTQYF TGTGCCAGCAGCTTAGACCTTACGGAGCACACAGATACGCAGTATTTT
TRBJ2-1 TRBV7-6 - CASSLVVYVEGTGNEQFF TGTGCCAGCAGCTTAGTTGTCTACGTAGAGGGGACCGGCAATGAGCAGTTCTTC
TRBJ1-4 TRBV14 - CASSQVSPGEKLFF TGTGCCAGCAGCCAAGTTTCTCCCGGTGAAAAACTGTTTTTT
TRBJ2-4 TRBV5-5 - CASSLGGTKNIQYF TGTGCCAGCAGCTTGGGGGGAACTAAAAACATTCAGTACTTC
TRBJ2-5 TRBV28 TRBD1 CASSQSDRAGETQYF TGTGCCAGCAGCCAAAGCGACAGGGCGGGAGAGACCCAGTACTTC
TRBJ2-1 TRBV9 TRBD2 CASSVRTSGSYNEQFF TGTGCCAGCAGCGTAAGGACTAGCGGGAGCTACAATGAGCAGTTCTTC
TRBJ2-7 TRBV18 - CASSPLGQLDEQYF TGTGCCAGCTCACCATTAGGACAGTTAGACGAGCAGTACTTC
TRBJ1-2 TRBV11-2 - CASSLRGESLSYTF TGTGCCAGCAGCTTAAGAGGGGAGTCCCTGAGCTACACCTTC